Each of the 32 T cell receptor beta chains below was sequenced from the same sample in a study of shared T cell receptors in the human thymus. Clones were sequenced by immunoSEQ multiplex PCR, and TCRdb holds only the in-frame ones, with some missing. The profile shows 550,000 to 800,000 clones, 70% to 90% of them singletons. The same sample was also used in a study of human thymus T cells.

The sequenced material came from thymocytes. These receptors were taken from a girl under three years old with a congenital heart defect.

V and J are TRBV27 and TRBJ1-1, with D hard to call. Germline-derived CDR1 and CDR2 are MNHEY and SMNVEV (reference sequence). This CDR3 comprises 13 residues. Trimming stripped 6 bases from V and 6 bases from J, with 14 bases between. The CDR3: CASSHTDGAEAFF. In DNA form, the CDR3 reads TGTGCCAGCAGCCACACGGACGGGGCTGAAGCTTTCTTT.

The chain employs TRBV6-5 and TRBJ1-2, with TRBD1 as a possible D gene (6 bases). The CDR3 sequence is 13 residues long. V was cut by 6 bases and J by 8 bases, with 16 bases left in between. Germline assignment: CDR1 MNHEY and CDR2 SVGAGI. The CDR3 protein is CASSPGGAGGYTF. In DNA form, the CDR3 reads TGTGCCAGCAGCCCGGGGGGGGCAGGGGGCTACACCTTC.

The rearrangement joins TRBV27 to TRBJ1-1; D gene ambiguous. Germline assignment: CDR1 MNHEY and CDR2 SMNVEV (reference sequence). The CDR3 runs 13 residues. The V end lost 0 bases, the J end lost 11 bases, and 13 bases lay between the germline ends. CDR3 coding DNA: TGTGCCAGCAGTTTATCCTGGCTAGAGGAGGCTTTCTTT. Translating it yields CASSLSWLEEAFF.

This clone has only a few counts. J is TRBJ1-5 and V is TRBV19; 8 bases align to TRBD1. The length of the CDR3 is 17 residues. Trimming at V came to 2 bases and at J to 3 bases, leaving 9 bases not matched to a gene. Germline lookup yields CDR1 LNHDA and CDR2 SQIVND (reference sequence). CDR3 residues: CASSIRRTGIYNQPQHF. CDR3 in DNA: TGTGCCAGTAGTATACGCCGGACAGGGATCTACAATCAGCCCCAGCATTTT.

This clone was seen only a few times. The sample has other DNA sequences that encode this CDR3 too. This chain connects TRBV5-6 to TRBJ1-2; 10 positions match TRBD1. Losses at the gene ends were 4 bases for V and 8 bases for J; bases not matched to a gene: 11. Germline CDR1 SGHDT, CDR2 YYEEEE. The CDR3 runs 15 residues. CDR3 region: CASSRRDRGSGGYTF. The DNA for the CDR3 is TGTGCCAGCAGCCGGAGGGACAGGGGCTCGGGGGGCTACACCTTC.

The V and J genes are TRBV5-1 and TRBJ2-3, with 7 bases aligning to TRBD2. The CDR3 extends over 14 amino acids. The germline CDR1 and CDR2 sequences are SGHRS and YFSETQ. V dropped 6 bases and J dropped 6; count of bases not matched to a gene: 10. DNA for the CDR3: TGCGCCAGCACGACCAGCGGGGCGGGGGATACGCAGTATTTT. This encodes CASTTSGAGDTQYF. Using reference TRBV5-1 and TRBJ2-3 for the parts outside the CDR3, the full variable domain is KAGVTQTPRYLIKTRGQQVTLSCSPISGHRSVSWYQQTPGQGLQFLFEYFSETQRNKGNFPGRFSGRQFSNSRSEMNVSTLELGDSALYLCASTTSGAGDTQYFGPGTRLTVL.

The count of this clone is one. The chain links TRBV7-9 to TRBJ1-1; D unclear. V gave up 4 bases and J gave up 1 base, with 10 bases separating them. CDR1 is SEHNR and CDR2 is FQNEAQ in the germline V gene (reference sequence). The CDR3 length is 14 residues. CDR3 sequence: CASSSLVANTEAFF. The CDR3 DNA reads as TGTGCCAGCAGCTCACTTGTTGCGAACACTGAAGCTTTCTTT.

V usage is TRBV4-1 and J usage is TRBJ1-5; TRBD1 might be the D (5 bases). Germline lookup yields CDR1 MGHRA and CDR2 YSYEKL. The CDR3 is 18 residues long. V lost 1 base and J lost 3, with 19 bases in between. Written as DNA, the CDR3 is TGCGCCAGCAGCCAAGGGGACGATCGGAGGGACTACAATCAGCCCCAGCATTTT. It codes for CASSQGDDRRDYNQPQHF.

The rearrangement links TRBV20-1 to TRBJ2-1; possibly TRBD2 for D (5 bases). Per germline, CDR1 DFQATT and CDR2 SNEGSKA (reference sequence). The CDR3 is 11 residues long. V lost 3 bases and J lost 10, with 10 bases in between. CDR3 sequence (DNA): TGCAGTGCTAGTCTCGGGGTCGAGCAGTTCTTC. Amino acid sequence: CSASLGVEQFF.

This rearrangement joins TRBV12-1 to TRBJ2-4; the table's D call of TRBD2 was not tested on the DNA. TRBV12-1 is termed a pseudogene. CDR3 size: 18 residues. The chain's CDR3 is CASSFWSSGGQGKNIQYF. The CDR3 region has the DNA TGTGCCAGCAGCTTTTGGTCTAGCGGGGGGCAAGGCAAAAACATTCAGTACTTC.

The V call is TRBV30, the J call TRBJ1-1; D is possibly TRBD1 (6 bases). With 4 bases removed from V and 4 bases from J, the gap between germline ends came to 16 bases. The CDR3 is made up of 14 amino acids. Germline V lookup: CDR1 GTSNPN, CDR2 SVGIG (reference sequence). The CDR3 nucleotides read TGTGCCTGGAAGGGTCAGGGGACGGGCACTGAAGCTTTCTTT. It specifies CAWKGQGTGTEAFF.

V gene TRBV5-1 combines with J gene TRBJ2-3, with no clear D. The germline V and J ends were trimmed by 1 base and 3 bases, with 15 bases remaining between them. From germline, CDR1 is SGHRS and CDR2 YFSETQ. This CDR3 is 16 amino acids long. The chain's CDR3 is CASSLTYEERTDTQYF. CDR3 in DNA: TGCGCCAGCAGCTTGACCTACGAGGAGAGGACAGATACGCAGTATTTT.

The chain recombines TRBV11-2 with TRBJ1-2; D is perhaps TRBD1 (5 bases). Trimming shortened V by 0 bases and J by 7 bases, and 9 bases separated the two germline ends. From germline, CDR1 is SGHAT and CDR2 FQNNGV. The CDR3 extends over 13 amino acids. CDR3 DNA sequence: TGTGCCAGCAGCTTAGATGTCGGGGGTGGCTACACCTTC. Amino acid sequence: CASSLDVGGGYTF.

This chain connects TRBV27 to TRBJ2-5; D gene uncertain. This CDR3 comprises 12 residues. Per the germline V gene, CDR1 is MNHEY and CDR2 is SMNVEV (reference sequence). V was cut by 5 bases and J by 1 base, with 5 bases left in between. CDR3 loop: CASSGSQETQYF. CDR3 bases: TGTGCCAGCAGTGGCAGCCAAGAGACCCAGTACTTC.

The chain is built from TRBV28 and TRBJ1-4; 7 bases match TRBD1. In germline, CDR1 is MDHEN, CDR2 SYDVKM. With 2 bases clipped from V and 2 bases from J, the junction kept 8 bases outside the gene matches. CDR3 length: 17 residues. Here the CDR3 DNA reads TGTGCCAGCAGTTTAGTGGCCCGACAGGGCACTAATGAAAAACTGTTTTTT. It codes for CASSLVARQGTNEKLFF.

This clone showed up just a few times. V is TRBV28 and J is TRBJ1-1, with 9 bases identical to TRBD1. After removal of 6 bases from V and 1 base from J, the junction contained 12 bases not matched to a gene. The CDR3 length is 17 residues. Germline CDR1 MDHEN, CDR2 SYDVKM. CDR3 protein: CASSAPGTGIRNTEAFF. The CDR3 DNA is TGTGCCAGCAGCGCACCCGGGACAGGGATCCGGAACACTGAAGCTTTCTTT.

The table lists this clone with a few counts. This sequence joins TRBV10-3 and TRBJ1-2, with 8 bases fitting TRBD1. After removal of 6 bases from V and 5 bases from J, the junction contained 8 bases not matched to a gene. Germline CDR1 ENHRY, CDR2 SYGVKD. The CDR3 spans 14 residues. The CDR3 coding sequence is TGTGCCATCAGGGGACAGGCGAATTCTTATGGCTACACCTTC. Residues: CAIRGQANSYGYTF.

This clone was counted between two and nine times. The rearrangement links TRBV5-5 to TRBJ1-2; D is unresolved. The V and J ends lost 0 bases and 3 bases respectively, with 21 bases between them. The germline V gene has CDR1 SGHKS and CDR2 YYEKEE (reference sequence). The CDR3 covers 18 residues. In DNA form, the CDR3 reads TGTGCCAGCAGCTTGGCCCATCCGGCAGTCAAGCGTCACTATGGCTACACCTTC. It encodes CASSLAHPAVKRHYGYTF.

This chain links TRBV5-1 with TRBJ1-1, with TRBD1 as a possible D gene (6 bases). The V end lost 5 bases, the J end lost 5 bases, and 19 bases lay between the germline ends. Germline CDR1 reads SGHRS; CDR2 reads YFSETQ. The CDR3 has 15 residues. The CDR3: CASSCLADGQTEAFF. The CDR3 DNA sequence: TGCGCCAGCAGTTGCCTTGCGGATGGACAGACTGAAGCTTTCTTT. Together with reference TRBV5-1 and TRBJ1-1, the CDR3 gives the full variable domain: KAGVTQTPRYLIKTRGQQVTLSCSPISGHRSVSWYQQTPGQGLQFLFEYFSETQRNKGNFPGRFSGRQFSNSRSEMNVSTLELGDSALYLCASSCLADGQTEAFFGQGTRLTVV.

CDR3 in DNA: TGTGCCAGCAGCTTGATCGGACAGGCGCAAGAGACCCAGTACTTC. Its protein product is CASSLIGQAQETQYF. This rearrangement joins TRBV5-6 to TRBJ2-5; 7 nucleotides align to TRBD1. This CDR3 has 15 amino acids. V was clipped by 1 base and J by 2 bases; unmatched bases: 5. Looked up from germline, CDR1 is SGHDT and CDR2 is YYEEEE.

The table lists this clone with a count of one. The CDR3, as DNA: TGTGCCAGCTCACTATGCAGTATCGTTTTGAGCCCAACAGGGGGCTACACCTTC. It is translated as CASSLCSIVLSPTGGYTF. The rearrangement joins TRBV2 to TRBJ1-2; TRBD1 is a possible D gene (6 bases). This CDR3 comprises 18 residues. Germline CDR1 SNHLY, CDR2 FYNNEI. The V and J ends lost 8 bases and 8 bases respectively, with 33 bases between them.

The chain uses TRBV5-5 and TRBJ1-3, with 7 bases fitting TRBD1. V trimming: 0 bases; J trimming: 2 bases; junction bases outside the gene matches: 8. The CDR3 loop spans 17 amino acids. CDR1 and CDR2 (germline): SGHKS, YYEKEE (reference sequence). In DNA form, the CDR3 reads TGTGCCAGCAGCTTGGACCTCAGGGGGTGGGCTGGAAACACCATATATTTT. It encodes CASSLDLRGWAGNTIYF.

For the CDR3, the DNA is TGTGCCAGCAGTGAAGCGAGAGAAAGACAGGTCCTATTCAGCAATCAGCCCCAGCATTTT. Its protein product is CASSEARERQVLFSNQPQHF. The chain carries TRBV6-1 and TRBJ1-5; possibly TRBD1 for D (6 bases). CDR1 MNHNS and CDR2 SASEGT come from the germline V gene. There are 20 residues in the CDR3. V was pared by 0 bases and J by 1 base, with 22 bases between.

The chain links TRBV7-7 to TRBJ2-1, with TRBD2 matching 7 bases. The CDR3 length is 16 residues. J was trimmed by 0 bases and V by 6 bases; bases with no gene match: 8. Germline V gene sequence: CDR1 SSHAT, CDR2 FNYEAQ (reference sequence). CDR3 DNA: TGTGCCAGCAGTCCCGGATGGGGGGGCTCCTACAATGAGCAGTTCTTC. It is translated as CASSPGWGGSYNEQFF.

The rearrangement uses TRBV6-1 and TRBJ2-5, with D maybe TRBD2 (6 bases). V was pared by 5 bases and J by 5 bases, with 18 bases between. Germline CDR1 is MNHNS and CDR2 is SASEGT. The CDR3 extends over 15 amino acids. In DNA, the CDR3 is TGTGCCAGCAGTCAAACTCTGACTAGATTGGAGACCCAGTACTTC. It yields the protein CASSQTLTRLETQYF.

In DNA form, the CDR3 reads TGTGCCAGCTCGGGGGTGCAGTCCGGAGGAAACACCATATATTTT. The encoded protein is CASSGVQSGGNTIYF. This rearrangement joins TRBV6-1 to TRBJ1-3, with D possibly TRBD1 on 5 matching bases. Looked up from germline, CDR1 is MNHNS and CDR2 is SASEGT. This CDR3 has 15 residues. With 8 bases removed from V and 4 bases from J, the gap between germline ends came to 18 bases.

The chain recombines TRBV2 with TRBJ2-3, with 7 bases lining up with TRBD1. V lost 8 bases to trimming and J lost 0 bases; unmatched junction nucleotides: 11. CDR1 SNHLY and CDR2 FYNNEI come from the germline V gene. The CDR3 runs to 16 residues. This CDR3 is CASYSRTGSSTDTQYF. The DNA of the CDR3 is TGTGCCAGCTACTCCCGGACAGGTTCTAGCACAGATACGCAGTATTTT. The full variable domain, in which reference TRBV2 and TRBJ2-3 provide the parts outside the CDR3, is EPEVTQTPSHQVTQMGQEVILRCVPISNHLYFYWYRQILGQKVEFLVSFYNNEISEKSEIFDDQFSVERPDGSNFTLKIRSTKLEDSAMYFCASYSRTGSSTDTQYFGPGTRLTVL.

The chain has TRBV6-6 and TRBJ1-4; the match to TRBD1 covers 8 bases. Germline CDR1 reads MNHNY; CDR2 reads SVGAGI (reference sequence). V shed 2 bases and J 10 bases; nucleotides not matched to a gene: 6. The CDR3 totals 14 residues. The CDR3 sequence: CASSYQGQGGKLFF. In DNA, the CDR3 is TGTGCCAGCAGTTACCAAGGACAGGGAGGAAAACTGTTTTTT.

This sequence joins TRBV9 and TRBJ1-2; 8 nucleotides agree with TRBD1. J lost 0 bases, V lost 0 bases, and 4 bases had no gene match. The V gene's germline CDR1 is SGDLS and CDR2 YYNGEE. This CDR3 is 16 amino acids long. In DNA, the CDR3 is TGTGCCAGCAGCGTAGAGGGGACAGGCGCTAACTATGGCTACACCTTC. Its translation: CASSVEGTGANYGYTF.

The CDR3 loop is CASSQDQGDRVWPLHF. CDR3 nucleotide sequence: TGCGCCAGCAGCCAAGATCAGGGGGACAGGGTTTGGCCCCTCCACTTT. J is TRBJ1-6 and V is TRBV4-3, with 9 bases identical to TRBD1. Germline V gene lookup returns CDR1 LGHNA and CDR2 YSLEER. There are 16 residues in the CDR3. The J segment lost 13 bases and the V segment lost 0 bases, leaving 10 bases of the junction unmatched.

The chain recombines TRBV19 with TRBJ2-7; D is perhaps TRBD1 (6 bases). V was pared by 7 bases and J by 6 bases, with 16 bases between. CDR1 is LNHDA and CDR2 is SQIVND in the germline V gene (reference sequence). The CDR3 is made up of 13 amino acids. CDR3 DNA sequence: TGTGCCAGTAATCCCTCGACAGGCGGCGAGCAGTACTTC. This gives the protein CASNPSTGGEQYF.

The J gene is TRBJ2-1, the V gene TRBV7-6; no definite D call. The V gene lost 2 bases and the J gene lost 3 bases, with 8 bases spanning the gap. The length of the CDR3 is 14 residues. Germline values: CDR1 SGHVS, CDR2 FNYEAQ. For the CDR3, the DNA is TGTGCCAGCAGCTTAAATTTCAGCTACAATGAGCAGTTCTTC. Encoded protein: CASSLNFSYNEQFF.